These T cell receptor beta chains were read from a single sample in a study of blood T cells in healthy people across ages. TCRdb used MiXCR to reprocess the 5' RACE reads, holding one entry per CDR3 protein. This sample carries 2 million or so distinct CDR3 sequences, around half of them seen once, and the ten largest clones take less than 2.5%. The sequencing sample was made of blood. The receptors come from a woman aged 40 to 50 in good health. Both conserved end residues are part of each CDR3. A D gene is named only where the DNA matches it firmly. Clone size is given for some rows only: seen once, a few or many times, or a class if the clone is expanded.

. | TRBJ1-1 | TRBV20-1 | . | TGCAGCCTCTTAATATCCGCTCCGAACACTGAAGCTTTCTTT | CSLLISAPNTEAFF
TRBD1 | TRBJ1-5 | TRBV6-2/TRBV6-3 | . | TGTGCCAGCAGTTTCTCAGGGGGCGCGGGTCAGCCCCAGCATTTT | CASSFSGGAGQPQHF
TRBD1 | TRBJ2-5 | TRBV12-3/TRBV12-4 | . | TGTGCCAGCAGCCCTAGGACAGGGGGGCAGACCCAGTACTTC | CASSPRTGGQTQYF
. | TRBJ2-2 | TRBV4-3 | . | TGCGCCAGCAGCCAAGAAAGGAGCACCGGGGAGCTGTTTTTT | CASSQERSTGELFF
. | TRBJ2-3 | TRBV7-2 | . | TGTGCCAGCAGCTTAGATAGTTTTACGGGGATCACAGATACGCAGTATTTT | CASSLDSFTGITDTQYF
. | TRBJ2-7 | TRBV5-4 | . | TGTGCCAGCAGCCTCCCGGGACACATATCGGCCGAGCAGTACTTC | CASSLPGHISAEQYF
. | TRBJ2-7 | TRBV5-1 | . | TGCGCCAGCAGCTTGGGAGGGGGGGAAGAGATCCAGTACTTC | CASSLGGGEEIQYF
. | TRBJ2-5 | TRBV3-1 | few | TGTGCCAGCAGCCCCGGGTGGGGAGAGACCCAGTACTTC | CASSPGWGETQYF
. | TRBJ2-5 | TRBV27 | few | TGTGCCAGCAGTTTAAGGGAGTGGGAGACCCAGTACTTC | CASSLREWETQYF
TRBD1 | TRBJ1-2 | TRBV6-6 | . | TGTGCCAGCAGTGATTCGGGGACAGATAACTATGGCTACACCTTC | CASSDSGTDNYGYTF
TRBD1 | TRBJ2-5 | TRBV5-1 | few | TGCGCCACTACCGGACAGGGATTTGAGACCCAGTACTTC | CATTGQGFETQYF
. | TRBJ2-3 | TRBV20-1 | . | TGCAGTGCTAGAGGCCGAACTGCTCGCACTAGCACAGATACGCAGTATTTT | CSARGRTARTSTDTQYF
TRBD1 | TRBJ2-7 | TRBV20-1 | . | TGCAGTGAGGGACAGGGTTCCAGCGAGCAGTACTTC | CSEGQGSSEQYF
. | TRBJ2-4 | TRBV25-1 | . | TGTGCCAGCAGCGGACTCGTCGGTGCCAAAAACATTCAGTACTTC | CASSGLVGAKNIQYF
. | TRBJ2-7 | TRBV29-1 | few | TGCAGCGTATCGAATAGAGTCTCCTACGAGCAGTACTTC | CSVSNRVSYEQYF
. | TRBJ1-2 | TRBV5-1 | once | TGCGCCAGCAGCGTGATGGATGAGAGCTATGGCTACACCTTC | CASSVMDESYGYTF
. | TRBJ2-5 | TRBV20-1 | . | TGCAGTGCTAGGGACACAGGGATGGATTTTCAAGAGACCCAGTACTTC | CSARDTGMDFQETQYF
. | TRBJ2-4 | TRBV7-9 | few | TGTGCCAGCAGCCTAACGAGATCCAAAAACATTCAGTACTTC | CASSLTRSKNIQYF
TRBD2 | TRBJ2-1 | TRBV29-1 | . | TGCAGCGTTGAAGATATCGGCGGGGGGTTGGAGACCCAGTTCTTC | CSVEDIGGGLETQFF
. | TRBJ2-7 | TRBV5-1 | . | TGCGCCAGCAGCTTTACTTCAGGAAGTGAGCGGTACTTC | CASSFTSGSERYF
. | TRBJ2-5 | TRBV11-2 | . | TGTGCCAGCAGCTTATGGGGCGGGGGCGGCAAAGAGACCCAGTACTTC | CASSLWGGGGKETQYF